This T cell receptor beta chain originates from a study of blood T cell repertoires in COVID-19. Study as a whole: COVID-19 samples, acute and convalescent, were from the United States, Italy and Spain. PBMCs, B-cell-depleted T cells, or T cells provided the cDNA or gDNA that made up the material.

Original processing notes: Amplification of reference gene primers provided the estimated nucleated cell counts. Libraries were prepared by immunoSEQ multiplex PCR; TCRdb keeps only in-frame clonotypes and omits some of them. The V and J calls and clone size come from that table; D and trimming were worked out from the DNA. The profile shows about 220,000 clones, roughly 75% of them singletons. V lost 1 base to trimming and J lost 2 bases; unmatched junction nucleotides: 5. CDR3 length: 17 residues. From germline, CDR1 is LNHNV and CDR2 YYDKDF (reference sequence). The chain has TRBV15 and TRBJ2-3, with TRBD2 matching over 11 bases. The source material was peripheral blood. This clonotype was obtained from a woman between 65 and 79 years old with acute or convalescent COVID-19. CDR3 residues: CATSRALAGALTDTQYF. CDR3 coding DNA: TGTGCCACCAGCAGAGCACTAGCGGGGGCCCTCACAGATACGCAGTATTTT.